Sequencing of this T cell receptor (beta chain) was carried out in a study of blood T cells in healthy people across ages (dated by TCRdb to the mid-2010s). With regard to the full study: In model experiments, roughly one uniquely barcoded TCR beta cDNA molecule per two T cells was captured by template switching. Using deep sequencing normalized with unique cDNA molecular identifiers, the study measured how TCR beta repertoire diversity changes with age. Four age groups were formed from the donors: young (average approximately 15 years), middle-aged (just under 40), aged (62) and long-lived (around 80). The study analyzed two additional independent replicas of 1 million unique cDNA reads from the same blood draw for two donors, one aged 18 to 30 and one aged 80 or older.

Broader findings and caveats from the paper: Compared with the aged group, more naive CD4+ T cells, fewer expanded clones and increased TCR diversity were shown by the long-lived group, suggesting age selection. Because the CMV infection status of the donors was unknown, age-related changes in expanded clonotypes may potentially have been confounded. Because profiling used bulk unsorted PBMCs, naive and antigen-experienced compartments could not be compared conclusively. As age increased, observed TCR beta diversity per million T cells dropped in a roughly linear way, and a significant reduction was already evident by age roughly 40. The percentage of naive T cells measured by flow cytometry correlated strongly with observed TCR beta diversity. Estimates of total diversity based on one million sequenced T cells were considered lower bounds and underestimates.

Libraries were constructed by 5' RACE. Instrument on record: Illumina HiSeq 2500. A second roughly 6 to 12 cycle PCR used a sample-barcoded 5' primer and a J-beta primer mix. Each TCR beta cDNA molecule received a unique molecular identifier from a template-switch 5' adaptor carrying 12 random nucleotides. Each sample yielded at least 3 million CDR3-containing paired-end reads. First-strand cDNA was synthesized from all RNA with the Mint cDNA synthesis kit, primed by a TRBC-specific oligonucleotide. Following uracil-DNA glycosylase treatment, a first 18-cycle PCR with universal primers M1SS and BC2_uni_R was performed on all cDNA. On the authors' methods: Normalization of each sample was performed by random selection of 1 million high-quality reads, each carrying a distinct molecular identifier. Instead of being binned into consensus sequences, reads with shared molecular identifiers were discarded. MiTCR, run with a Q25 quality threshold and the strictest error-elimination algorithm, handled CDR3 identification, clonotype clustering and error correction. A nonparametric unseen species model using Euler transformation provided a lower-bound estimate of total TCR beta diversity. The public reads were quality trimmed at Q25 with fastp and then assembled into clones with MiXCR by TCRdb, keeping productive beta chains. Duplicate CDR3 protein sequences are folded into a single record with the most common DNA and genes. The V and J calls and clone size come from TCRdb's table, not from the authors' own analysis. This sample gives roughly 1,000,000 distinct CDR3 sequences in total; around 25% of them show up just once. The ten biggest clones cover around 0.75% of the sample.

The CDR3 covers 17 residues, taking in both the cysteine and the phenylalanine. Left in the record is the CDR3 DNA by itself, 51 bases read in frame from the first base. CDR1 LGHDT and CDR2 YNNKEL are derived from the germline V gene (reference sequence). On this clonotype: What this receptor recognizes is not known. Germline is not matched at one junction end, which may reflect a read error.

Donors were 35 to 40 systemically healthy Caucasian individuals from Russia aged 6 to 90 years. Each donor gave about 9.8 milliliters of peripheral blood, drawn into EDTA-treated Vacutainer tubes. PBMCs were isolated by Ficoll-Paque density-gradient centrifugation, with at least 6.5 million obtained per sample. Trizol reagent was used to extract total RNA from the PBMCs, yielding at least 6 micrograms per sample. For every donor, flow cytometry on a PBMC aliquot measured the percentage of naive CD45RAhigh/CD27high T cells. This same sample was also part of a study on T cells of mothers and their children. The second study also describes: Nine systemically healthy Caucasian individuals, comprising three mothers and their six children, were included as donors. cDNA synthesis used all of the extracted RNA, with 1.5 ug of RNA in each 15 ul reaction. In the second PCR, the M1S primer introduced both the sample barcodes and 2-4 random nucleotides. More than 9 million TCR beta CDR3 reads were obtained from each mother, and about 3 million reads were obtained from each child. Thymic selection shapes the output of TCR recombination in a similar way in related and unrelated pairs, and inherited differences have a minor effect. Related mother-child pairs always showed normalized repertoire overlap that was slightly higher than in unrelated mother-child pairs, though the difference was never significant. No persistent microchimeric T cell clones were found, with a detection sensitivity of around 100 clones per million clonotypes. The study used deep NGS to compare TCR beta repertoires of mothers and children, seeking features distinguishing related mother-child pairs from unrelated individuals. The mean age was roughly 36 +/- 4 years for the mothers and about 12 +/- 4 years for the children. Libraries were sequenced on Illumina HiSeq 2000 with 100+100 nt paired-end reads after adapter ligation with NEBNext reagents. To prevent cross-contamination, the mother and child libraries were prepared one month apart and sequenced in separate runs. For each donor, somewhere between about 450,000 and 2,000,000 distinct TCR beta clonotypes were identified. Naive TCR beta clonotypes were estimated from low-frequency clonotypes matched to each donor's FACS-determined naive share, without sorting.

The sequencing sample was made of blood. The receptor was isolated from a girl between 2 and 10 years old in good health. The chain was built from TRBV3-1 and TRBJ2-5; the D gene is unclear. The CDR3 corresponds to CASSQVTPNTYQGTQYF. The nucleotides read TGTGCCAGCAGCCAAGTGACACCCAATACCTACCAAGGGACCCAGTACTTC.